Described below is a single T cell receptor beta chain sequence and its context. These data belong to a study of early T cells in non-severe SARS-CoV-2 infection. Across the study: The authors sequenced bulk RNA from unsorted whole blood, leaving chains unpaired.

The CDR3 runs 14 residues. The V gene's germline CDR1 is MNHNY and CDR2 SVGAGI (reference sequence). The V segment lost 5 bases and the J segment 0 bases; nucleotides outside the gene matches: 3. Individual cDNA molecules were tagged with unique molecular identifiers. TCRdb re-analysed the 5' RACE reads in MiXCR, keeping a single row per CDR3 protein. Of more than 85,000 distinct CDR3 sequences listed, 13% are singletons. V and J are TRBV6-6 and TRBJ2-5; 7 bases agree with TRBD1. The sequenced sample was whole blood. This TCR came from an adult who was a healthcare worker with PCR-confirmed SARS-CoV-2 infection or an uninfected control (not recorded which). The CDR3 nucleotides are TGTGCCAGCAGTCAGGGACAGTACCAAGAGACCCAGTACTTC. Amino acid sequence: CASSQGQYQETQYF.